This record concerns one T cell receptor beta chain sequence. Its antigen is not identified. Patients showing uncontrolled infection, other autoimmune disease, pregnancy or lactation were ineligible. The sample is drawn from a study of T cells in Graves' hyperthyroidism and ophthalmopathy. Study conclusions and caveats: Among thyroid clonotypes expanded above 0.001, most also appeared in blood.

Amplified regions were TCR beta CDR3 sequences from RNA transcripts. With the HTBI primer set, the TCR CDR3 went through a first round of RT-PCR. TCRdb re-called the multiplex PCR reads with MiXCR, one entry per CDR3 protein. The table lists about 350,000 distinct CDR3 sequences, 18% of them singletons, with roughly a sixth in the top ten. Sequencing was performed on blood. The clonotype originates from a woman between 40 and 50 years old with Graves' ophthalmopathy.

CDR3 nucleotide sequence: TGTGCCAGCCTTACTAGGGGACTGAGCTACGAGCAGTACTTC. Translated: CASLTRGLSYEQYF. The chain couples TRBV6-5 to TRBJ2-7, with D maybe TRBD2 (6 bases). Germline assignment: CDR1 MNHEY and CDR2 SVGAGI. This CDR3 comprises 14 residues. V was clipped by 8 bases and J by 3 bases, with 17 bases between them.